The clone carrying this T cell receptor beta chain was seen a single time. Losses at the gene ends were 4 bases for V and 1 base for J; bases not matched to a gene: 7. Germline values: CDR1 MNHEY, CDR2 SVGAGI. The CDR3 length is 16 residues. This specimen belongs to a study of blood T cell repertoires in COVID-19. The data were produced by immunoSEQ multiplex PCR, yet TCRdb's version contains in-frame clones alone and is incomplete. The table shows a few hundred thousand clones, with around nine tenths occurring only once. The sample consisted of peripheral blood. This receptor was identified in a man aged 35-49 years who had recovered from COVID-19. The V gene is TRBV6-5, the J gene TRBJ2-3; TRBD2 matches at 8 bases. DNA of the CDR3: TGTGCCAGCAGTTCACCAGCGGGGGTTCGCACAGATACGCAGTATTTT. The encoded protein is CASSSPAGVRTDTQYF.